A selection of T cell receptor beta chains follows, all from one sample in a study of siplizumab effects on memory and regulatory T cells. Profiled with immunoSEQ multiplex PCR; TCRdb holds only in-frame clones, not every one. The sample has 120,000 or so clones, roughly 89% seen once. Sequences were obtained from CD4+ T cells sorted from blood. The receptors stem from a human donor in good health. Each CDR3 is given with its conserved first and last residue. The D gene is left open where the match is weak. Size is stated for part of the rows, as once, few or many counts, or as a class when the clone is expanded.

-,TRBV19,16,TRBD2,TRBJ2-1,CASSQLGLRLNNEQFF,TGTGCCAGTAGCCAGCTGGGACTACGCCTCAACAATGAGCAGTTCTTC
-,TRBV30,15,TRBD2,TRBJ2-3,CAWSNSGRSTDTQYF,TGTGCCTGGAGTAATAGCGGGAGGAGCACAGATACGCAGTATTTT
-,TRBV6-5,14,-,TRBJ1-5,CASSYKPGNQPQHF,TGTGCCAGCAGTTACAAACCAGGGAATCAGCCCCAGCATTTT
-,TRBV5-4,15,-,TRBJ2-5,CASTRQGLVFETQYF,TGTGCCAGCACAAGACAGGGACTAGTGTTCGAGACCCAGTACTTC
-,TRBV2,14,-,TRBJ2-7,CASSVTGYLREQYF,TGTGCCAGCAGTGTGACAGGATATCTACGAGAGCAGTACTTC
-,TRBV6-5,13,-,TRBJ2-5,CASSRDSQETQYF,TGTGCCAGCAGTCGAGACAGCCAAGAGACCCAGTACTTC
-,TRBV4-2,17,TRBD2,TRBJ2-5,CASSQVESPSGEETQYF,TGTGCCAGCAGCCAAGTCGAATCGCCTAGCGGGGAGGAGACCCAGTACTTC
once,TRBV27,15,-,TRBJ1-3,CASSLSSYSGNTIYF,TGTGCCAGCAGTTTATCGAGTTACTCTGGAAACACCATATATTTT
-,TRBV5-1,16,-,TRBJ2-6,CASSGGASSGANVLTF,TGCGCCAGCAGCGGTGGGGCATCTTCTGGGGCCAACGTCCTGACTTTC
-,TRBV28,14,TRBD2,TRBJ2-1,CASSLPSGGNEQFF,TGTGCCAGCAGTTTACCCTCGGGGGGGAATGAGCAGTTCTTC
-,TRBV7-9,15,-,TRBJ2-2,CASSIPGLNTGELFF,TGTGCCAGCAGCATTCCGGGACTGAACACCGGGGAGCTGTTTTTT
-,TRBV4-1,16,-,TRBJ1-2,CASSPPNTLSNYGYTF,TGCGCCAGCAGCCCACCGAATACCCTCTCTAACTATGGCTACACCTTC
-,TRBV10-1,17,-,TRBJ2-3,CASSESRGSALTDTQYF,TGCGCCAGCAGTGAGTCGAGGGGCAGCGCCCTCACAGATACGCAGTATTTT
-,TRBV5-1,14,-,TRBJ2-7,CASSLATGYYEQYF,TGCGCCAGCAGCTTGGCGACAGGATACTACGAGCAGTACTTC
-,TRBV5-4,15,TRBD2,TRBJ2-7,CASSLPGTRLYEQYF,TGTGCCAGCAGCCTCCCAGGGACTAGGCTGTACGAGCAGTACTTC